This T cell receptor (beta chain) was recovered during a study of T-cell reconstitution after alpha-beta-depleted transplantation in children. Overall study results and limits: Among T cells one year after transplant, newly produced cells accounted for most counts and diversity. Alpha-beta T cells present about two months after transplant were reported to originate from several hundred expanded graft clones.

Worth noting for this clonotype: Its target is not known. An end of the junction differs from the germline gene, which may be a read error.

Construction of the TCRbeta library involved unique molecular identifiers. Using its own MiXCR run on the PCR reads, TCRdb lists one record per CDR3 protein. The data show approximately 980,000 distinct CDR3 sequences, about 30% seen once. The CDR3 length is 10 residues. The clonotype was recovered from a boy in the first two years of life who had a stem cell transplant for SCID, so the T cells may come from the graft donor. The V gene is TRBV12-3 or TRBV12-4, the J gene TRBJ1-2; TRBD1 is a possible D gene (6 bases). The sample in question was PBMCs, mostly from graft donor cells, obtained 360 days after TCRalphabeta/CD19-depleted stem cell transplant. The CDR3 protein is CASSGGTPSF. The CDR3 DNA sequence: TGTGCCAGCAGTGGTGGGACACCATCCTTC.